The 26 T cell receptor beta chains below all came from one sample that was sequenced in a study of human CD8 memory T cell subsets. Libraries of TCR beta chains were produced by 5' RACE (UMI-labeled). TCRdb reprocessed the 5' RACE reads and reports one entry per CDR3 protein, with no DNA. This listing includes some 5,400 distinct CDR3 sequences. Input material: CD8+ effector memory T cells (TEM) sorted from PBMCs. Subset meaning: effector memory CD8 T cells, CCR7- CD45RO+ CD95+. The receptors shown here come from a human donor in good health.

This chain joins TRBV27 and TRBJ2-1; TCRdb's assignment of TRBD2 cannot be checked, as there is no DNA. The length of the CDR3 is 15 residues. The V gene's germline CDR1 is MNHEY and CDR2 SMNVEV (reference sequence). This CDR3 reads CASSFGRLAYNEQFF.

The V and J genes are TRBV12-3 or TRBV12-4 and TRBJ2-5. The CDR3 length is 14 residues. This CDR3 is CASSQYSPQETQYF.

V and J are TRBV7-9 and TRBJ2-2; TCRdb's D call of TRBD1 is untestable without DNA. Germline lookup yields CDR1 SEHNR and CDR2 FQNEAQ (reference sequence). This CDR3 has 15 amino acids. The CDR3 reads CASSQKGGSTGELFF.

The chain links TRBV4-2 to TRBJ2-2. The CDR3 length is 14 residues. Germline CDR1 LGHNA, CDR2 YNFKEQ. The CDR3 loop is CASSQEKYTGELFF.

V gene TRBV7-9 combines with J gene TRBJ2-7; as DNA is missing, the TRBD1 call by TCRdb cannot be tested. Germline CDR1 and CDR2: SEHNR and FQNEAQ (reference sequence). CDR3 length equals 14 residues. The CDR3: CASSRTGTAYEQYF.

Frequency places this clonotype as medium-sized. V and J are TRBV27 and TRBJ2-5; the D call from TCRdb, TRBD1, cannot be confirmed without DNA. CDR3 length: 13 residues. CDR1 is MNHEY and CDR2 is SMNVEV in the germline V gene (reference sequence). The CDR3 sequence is CASSLAGTETQYF.

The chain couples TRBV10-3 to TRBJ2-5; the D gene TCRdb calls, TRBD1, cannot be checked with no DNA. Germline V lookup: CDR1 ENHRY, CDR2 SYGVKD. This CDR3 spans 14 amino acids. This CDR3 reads CAISDGALQETQYF.

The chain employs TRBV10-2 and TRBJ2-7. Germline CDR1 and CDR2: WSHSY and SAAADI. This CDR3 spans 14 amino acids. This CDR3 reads CASSEGRVSYEQYF.

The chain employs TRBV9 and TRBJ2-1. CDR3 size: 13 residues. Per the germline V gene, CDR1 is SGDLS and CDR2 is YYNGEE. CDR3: CASSVGLSNEQFF.

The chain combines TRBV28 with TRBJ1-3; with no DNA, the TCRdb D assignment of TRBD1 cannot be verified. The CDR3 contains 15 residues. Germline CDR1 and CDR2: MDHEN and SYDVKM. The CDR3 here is CASSFGAGSGNTIYF. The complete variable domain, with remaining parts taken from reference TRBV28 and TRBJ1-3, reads DVKVTQSSRYLVKRTGEKVFLECVQDMDHENMFWYRQDPGLGLRLIYFSYDVKMKEKGDIPEGYSVSREKKERFSLILESASTNQTSMYLCASSFGAGSGNTIYFGEGSWLTVV.

CDR3 residues: CASSFREGVVRPNTEAFF. The J gene is TRBJ1-1, the V gene TRBV28; the TCRdb call, TRBD1, lacks DNA for checking. Germline V gene data show CDR1 as MDHEN and CDR2 as SYDVKM. The length of the CDR3 is 18 residues.

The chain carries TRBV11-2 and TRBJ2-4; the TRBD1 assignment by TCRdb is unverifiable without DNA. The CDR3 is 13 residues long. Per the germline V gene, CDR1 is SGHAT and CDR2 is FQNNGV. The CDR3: CASSLEWGNIQYF. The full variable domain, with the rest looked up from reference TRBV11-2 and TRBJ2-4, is EAGVAQSPRYKIIEKRQSVAFWCNPISGHATLYWYQQILGQGPKLLIQFQNNGVVDDSQLPKDRFSAERLKGVDSTLKIQPAKLEDSAVYLCASSLEWGNIQYFGAGTRLSVL.

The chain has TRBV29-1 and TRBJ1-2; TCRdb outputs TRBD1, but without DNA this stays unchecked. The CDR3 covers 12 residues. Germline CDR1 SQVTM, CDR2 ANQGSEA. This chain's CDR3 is CSVTTGRSGYTF.

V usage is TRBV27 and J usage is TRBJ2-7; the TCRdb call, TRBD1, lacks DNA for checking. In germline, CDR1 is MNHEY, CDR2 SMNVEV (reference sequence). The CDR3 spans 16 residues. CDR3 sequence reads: CASRTLDRGEVGLQYF.

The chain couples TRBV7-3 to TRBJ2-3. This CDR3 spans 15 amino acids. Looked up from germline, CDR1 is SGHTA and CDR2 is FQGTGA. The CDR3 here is CASSVGLSSTDTQYF.

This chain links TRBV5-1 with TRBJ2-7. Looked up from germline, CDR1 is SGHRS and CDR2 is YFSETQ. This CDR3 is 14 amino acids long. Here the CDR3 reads CASSLDLSSYEQYF.

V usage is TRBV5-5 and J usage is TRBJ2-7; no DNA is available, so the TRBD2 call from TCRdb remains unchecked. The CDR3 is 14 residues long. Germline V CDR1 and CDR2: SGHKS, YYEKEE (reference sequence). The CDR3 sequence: CASSLRGLDSEQYF.

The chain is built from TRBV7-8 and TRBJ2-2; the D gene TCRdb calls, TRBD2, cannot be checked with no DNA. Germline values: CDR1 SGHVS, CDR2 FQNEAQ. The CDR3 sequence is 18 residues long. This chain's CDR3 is CASSYNPRDYTNTGELFF. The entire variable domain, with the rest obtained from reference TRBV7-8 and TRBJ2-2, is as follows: GAGVSQSPRYKVAKRGQDVALRCDPISGHVSLFWYQQALGQGPEFLTYFQNEAQLDKSGLPSDRFFAERPEGSVSTLKIQRTQQEDSAVYLCASSYNPRDYTNTGELFFGEGSRLTVL.

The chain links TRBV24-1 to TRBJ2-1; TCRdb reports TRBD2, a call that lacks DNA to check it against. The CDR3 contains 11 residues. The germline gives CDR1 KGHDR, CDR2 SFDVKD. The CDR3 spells CATSGSGEQFF.

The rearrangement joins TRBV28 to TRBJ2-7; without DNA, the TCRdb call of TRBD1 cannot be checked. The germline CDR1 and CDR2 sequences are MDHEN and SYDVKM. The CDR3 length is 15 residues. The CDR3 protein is CASAGTGEGSYEQYF.

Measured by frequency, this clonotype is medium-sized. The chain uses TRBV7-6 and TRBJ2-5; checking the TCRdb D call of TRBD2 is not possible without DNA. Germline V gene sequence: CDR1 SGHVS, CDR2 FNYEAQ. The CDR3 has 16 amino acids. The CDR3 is CASSLEVAGGQETQYF.

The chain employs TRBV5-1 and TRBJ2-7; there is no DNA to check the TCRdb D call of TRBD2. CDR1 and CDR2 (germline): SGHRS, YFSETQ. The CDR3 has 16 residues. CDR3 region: CASSLQGWQGLIEQYF.

The CDR3 loop is CASSPGQGAGQPQHF. The V call is TRBV11-2, the J call TRBJ1-5; TCRdb selects TRBD1, and the lack of DNA leaves this call unchecked. Germline V gene data show CDR1 as SGHAT and CDR2 as FQNNGV. CDR3 length: 15 residues.

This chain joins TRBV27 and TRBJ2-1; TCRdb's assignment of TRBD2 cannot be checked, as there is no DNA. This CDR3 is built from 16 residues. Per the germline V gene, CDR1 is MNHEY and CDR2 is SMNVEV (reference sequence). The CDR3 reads CASSTGLAGSYNEQFF.

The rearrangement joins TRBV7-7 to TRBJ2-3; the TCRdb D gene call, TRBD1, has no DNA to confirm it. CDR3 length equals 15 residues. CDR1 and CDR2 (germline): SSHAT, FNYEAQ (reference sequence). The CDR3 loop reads CASSPGHTDTDTQYF. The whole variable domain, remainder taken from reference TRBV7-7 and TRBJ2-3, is GAGVSQSPRYKVTKRGQDVTLRCDPISSHATLYWYQQALGQGPEFLTYFNYEAQPDKSGLPSDRFSAERPEGSISTLTIQRTEQRDSAMYRCASSPGHTDTDTQYFGPGTRLTVL.

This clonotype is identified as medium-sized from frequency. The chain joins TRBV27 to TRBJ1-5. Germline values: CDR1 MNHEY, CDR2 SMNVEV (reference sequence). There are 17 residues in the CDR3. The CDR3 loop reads CASSFWTPALGNQPQHF.